This T cell receptor (beta chain) came from a study of vaccination and CD4 T cells after COVID-19. Study-level information: The makeup of the convalescents was six males and four females, two of them Hispanic. Study-wide findings and caveats: The appearance of a median approximately 85% of reactive clones in convalescent patients occurred only post-vaccination.

Note on this clonotype: Antigen unknown.

This sample's treatment: approximately 10-day PBMC culture with coronavirus spike peptide pools or control peptides (ViraFEST assay). At days 3 and 7, half the medium was exchanged for fresh IL-2 medium. Germline CDR1 and CDR2: DFQATT and SNEGSKA (reference sequence). V was trimmed by 5 bases and J by 0 bases, leaving 14 bases between them. CDR3 length: 14 amino acids. Sequencing of the DNA from cultured CD4+ T cells was carried out with the Oncomine TCR Beta short-read assay. One entry per CDR3 protein results from TCRdb running MiXCR on the PCR reads. The sample shows 20,000 or so distinct CDR3 sequences, 45% to 60% of them seen only once.

Source material: CD4+ T cells from blood, cultured in vitro. This receptor was obtained from a human donor who had recovered from COVID-19. The rearrangement links TRBV20-1 to TRBJ2-7; possibly TRBD1 or TRBD2 for D (6 bases each). CDR3 DNA sequence: TGCAGTGCTCCGAGGGGGGCAGACTCCTACGAGCAGTACTTC. It encodes CSAPRGADSYEQYF.